The rows below give T cell receptor beta chains drawn from one sample of a study of blood T cell repertoires in COVID-19. Data came from immunoSEQ multiplex PCR; TCRdb stores just in-frame clones and leaves some out. The sample has just under 90,000 clones, 70% to 90% seen once. The sequencing input was peripheral blood. The receptors come from a woman of 80 years or more with acute or convalescent COVID-19. Each CDR3 is given with its conserved first and last residue. Clone size is stated in some rows and not others, as once, few, many or a class when expanded.

size,J,V,CDR3
.,TRBJ1-6,TRBV18,CASSGQGSYNSPLHF
.,TRBJ1-1,TRBV6-6,CASQGGNTEAFF
.,TRBJ1-1,TRBV7-2,CASSWAGDYTEAFF
.,TRBJ2-2,TRBV25-1,CASSEDRPGLPNTGELFF
.,TRBJ2-1,TRBV11-2,CASSLNNYNEQFF
.,TRBJ1-5,TRBV4-1,CASSQDPQGNQPQHF
.,TRBJ1-4,TRBV6-4,CASMEGPLAREKLFF
.,TRBJ1-1,TRBV18,CASSLRDSTMNTEAFF
.,TRBJ2-7,TRBV19,CASRASGWSSYEQYF
.,TRBJ1-5,TRBV6-2/TRBV6-3,CASSPDREGQPQHF
.,TRBJ2-1,TRBV28,CASRDLGEQFF
.,TRBJ1-4,TRBV4-3,CASSQSWGDSSEQKLFF
.,TRBJ2-2,TRBV9,CASSVVDRVAGELFF
.,TRBJ1-6,TRBV9,CASSVGTAYNSPLHF
.,TRBJ1-1,TRBV12-3/TRBV12-4,CASRSTVGAFF
.,TRBJ1-4,TRBV4-3,CASSQDLTRGRTNEKLFF
few,TRBJ1-4,TRBV30,CAWSVRGAGEKLFF
once,TRBJ2-5,TRBV5-1,CASSLALGLAGGPTEETQYF